This T cell receptor (beta chain) stems from a study of early T cells in non-severe SARS-CoV-2 infection. Study-wide results and limits: There was a bias toward anti-spike CD8 responses in VDJdb matching, which missed private and CD4 specificities.

By sample fraction, this clonotype is medium-sized. Antigen unknown. Researchers attached unique molecular identifiers to individual cDNA molecules. From the 5' RACE reads, TCRdb called clonotypes with MiXCR, one entry per CDR3 protein. The table has 64,000 or so distinct CDR3 sequences, around 12% seen once. The CDR3 covers 15 residues. Trimming left V 5 bases short and J 5 bases short, with 18 bases between. Germline lookup yields CDR1 SGHTA and CDR2 FQGNSA. This TCR was sampled from an adult who was a healthcare worker with PCR-confirmed SARS-CoV-2 infection or an uninfected control (not recorded which). The sequencing input was whole blood. The chain uses TRBV7-2 and TRBJ2-5; D might be TRBD1 (5 bases). CDR3 loop: CASSLDGGAMETQYF. The CDR3, as DNA: TGTGCCAGCAGCCTGGATGGTGGGGCGATGGAGACCCAGTACTTC. The full variable domain, its missing parts supplied by reference TRBV7-2 and TRBJ2-5, is GAGVSQSPSNKVTEKGKDVELRCDPISGHTALYWYRQSLGQGLEFLIYFQGNSAPDKSGLPSDRFSAERTGGSVSTLTIQRTQQEDSAVYLCASSLDGGAMETQYFGPGTRLLVL.